These 21 T cell receptor beta chains were all obtained from the same sample, sequenced in a study of CD8 T cells in Susac syndrome. RNA in amounts of 0.5 to 1 ug was reverse transcribed with random hexamers. MiXCR was run by TCRdb on the immunoSEQ multiplex PCR reads, yielding one entry per CDR3 protein. The sample lists about 120,000 distinct CDR3 sequences; around 94% were seen once. Sequencing was performed on CD8+ T cells from PBMCs. These receptors all come from a human donor with Susac syndrome.

The V gene is TRBV28, the J gene TRBJ2-3; no reliable D call. Germline V lookup: CDR1 MDHEN, CDR2 SYDVKM. This CDR3 spans 13 amino acids. V shed 2 bases and J shed 2 bases, with 5 bases lying between them. This chain's CDR3 is CASSLTITDTQYF. The CDR3 bases are TGTGCCAGCAGTTTAACGATCACAGATACGCAGTATTTT.

The chain links TRBV25-1 to TRBJ2-1; no definite D call. The germline V gene has CDR1 MGHDK and CDR2 SYGVNS. V shed 2 bases and J shed 7 bases, with 6 bases lying between them. The CDR3 has 12 residues. Written as DNA, the CDR3 is TGTGCCAGCAGTGAAATCCCAAATGAGCAGTTCTTC. As protein: CASSEIPNEQFF. Full variable domain (remainder filled in from reference TRBV25-1 and TRBJ2-1): EADIYQTPRYLVIGTGKKITLECSQTMGHDKMYWYQQDPGMELHLIHYSYGVNSTEKGDLSSESTVSRIRTEHFPLTLESARPSHTSQYLCASSEIPNEQFFGPGTRLTVL.

V is TRBV4-3 and J is TRBJ1-2, with 7 bases identical to TRBD1. J lost 4 bases, V lost 0 bases, and 8 bases had no gene match. The CDR3 runs 16 residues. In germline, CDR1 is LGHNA, CDR2 YSLEER. CDR3 sequence (DNA): TGCGCCAGCAGCCAAGATCGTTGGGACAGCTCCTATGGCTACACCTTC. Translated: CASSQDRWDSSYGYTF.

J is TRBJ2-7 and V is TRBV29-1; the D gene is possibly TRBD1 (6 bases). There are 13 residues in the CDR3. Germline CDR1 SQVTM, CDR2 ANQGSEA. Trimming shortened V by 6 bases and J by 6 bases, and 18 bases separated the two germline ends. The CDR3 DNA follows: TGCAGCGTGAGGGCAGGGGTGGGGAGCGAGCAGTACTTC. This gives the protein CSVRAGVGSEQYF.

This clonotype came up once. This chain joins TRBV6-2 or TRBV6-3 and TRBJ1-5; weak D call: TRBD1 (5 bases). CDR1 is MNHEY and CDR2 is SVGEGT in the germline V gene. V was cut by 2 bases and J by 7 bases, with 12 bases left in between. This CDR3 is 14 amino acids long. In DNA, the CDR3 is TGTGCCAGCAGTTACGATGCGGGGGTCCAGCCCCAGCATTTT. Translation: CASSYDAGVQPQHF.

J is TRBJ2-6 and V is TRBV5-1; the D is unclear. The V end was cut by 4 bases, the J end by 5 bases, with 7 bases between. Germline-derived CDR1 and CDR2 are SGHRS and YFSETQ. The CDR3 spans 13 residues. CDR3 nucleotide sequence: TGCGCCAGCAGCCCCCCCTGGGCCAACGTCCTGACTTTC. It is translated as CASSPPWANVLTF.

J is TRBJ1-4 and V is TRBV6-5; a weak D match, TRBD1 (6 bases). With 2 bases removed from V and 8 bases from J, the gap between germline ends came to 12 bases. This CDR3 has 14 residues. The germline CDR1 and CDR2 sequences are MNHEY and SVGAGI. The CDR3 reads CASSYGAGDEKLFF. The CDR3 nucleotides are TGTGCCAGCAGTTACGGGGCAGGGGACGAAAAACTGTTTTTT.

The chain has TRBV12-3 or TRBV12-4 and TRBJ2-2; 11 bases agree with TRBD2. This CDR3 has 17 residues. V shed 4 bases and J 3 bases; nucleotides not matched to a gene: 7. This CDR3 is CASSSSGTSGYTGELFF. The CDR3 DNA reads as TGTGCCAGCAGTTCTTCTGGGACTAGCGGCTACACCGGGGAGCTGTTTTTT.

This clonotype showed up just once. The V call is TRBV27, the J call TRBJ1-5; D gene unclear. From germline, CDR1 is MNHEY and CDR2 SMNVEV (reference sequence). V shed 3 bases and J shed 2 bases, with 11 bases lying between them. The CDR3 has 15 residues. CDR3 in DNA: TGTGCCAGCAGTTTTGCAGCGAGCGGCAATCAGCCCCAGCATTTT. As protein: CASSFAASGNQPQHF.

The chain carries TRBV12-3 or TRBV12-4 and TRBJ1-4, with a tentative D call TRBD1 (5 bases). This CDR3 is built from 13 residues. Between the trimmed V and J ends, which lost 3 bases and 8 bases, there was a span of 10 bases. The CDR3 loop is CASSFSRDEKLFF. DNA for the CDR3: TGTGCCAGCAGTTTCTCCCGGGACGAAAAACTGTTTTTT.

The rearrangement joins TRBV11-2 to TRBJ2-1; D is perhaps TRBD1 (5 bases). CDR1 and CDR2 (germline): SGHAT, FQNNGV. The CDR3 has 13 amino acids. V was clipped by 6 bases and J by 8 bases, with 14 bases between them. In DNA, the CDR3 is TGTGCCAGCAGAACCCAGGGTTTGGATGAGCAGTTCTTC. Translation: CASRTQGLDEQFF.

This chain links TRBV27 with TRBJ1-5; D is uncertain. V dropped 8 bases and J dropped 8 bases, with 22 bases sitting between them. The germline gives CDR1 MNHEY, CDR2 SMNVEV (reference sequence). The length of the CDR3 is 15 residues. The CDR3 loop reads CASAASAFLFEPQHF. CDR3 nucleotide sequence: TGTGCCAGCGCGGCCTCCGCGTTTCTTTTCGAGCCCCAGCATTTT.

The genes are TRBV29-1 and TRBJ2-1; D remains ambiguous. V was clipped by 4 bases and J by 15 bases, with 16 bases between them. The CDR3 loop spans 11 amino acids. Germline assignment: CDR1 SQVTM and CDR2 ANQGSEA. The chain's CDR3 is CSVGMWATGFF. Written as DNA, the CDR3 is TGCAGCGTTGGGATGTGGGCTACTGGGTTCTTC.

This chain joins TRBV9 and TRBJ1-5; tentatively, D is TRBD1 (5 bases). V dropped 0 bases and J dropped 9 bases, with 10 bases sitting between them. This CDR3 is built from 13 residues. In germline, CDR1 is SGDLS, CDR2 YYNGEE. The CDR3 nucleotides are TGTGCCAGCAGCGTAGGGAGCCAGGGGCCCCAGCATTTT. This translates into CASSVGSQGPQHF.

The rearrangement joins TRBV12-3 or TRBV12-4 to TRBJ1-1; D call uncertain. Trimming shortened V by 3 bases and J by 4 bases, and 12 bases separated the two germline ends. The CDR3 contains 14 residues. The CDR3 DNA is TGTGCCAGCAGTTTCATGGAGGGTTTCACTGAAGCTTTCTTT. Its protein is CASSFMEGFTEAFF.

V usage is TRBV4-3 and J usage is TRBJ2-2, with D maybe TRBD2 (6 bases). Trimming stripped 8 bases from V and 4 bases from J, with 14 bases between. Germline values: CDR1 LGHNA, CDR2 YSLEER. The CDR3 has 14 residues. Written as DNA, the CDR3 is TGCGCCAGCTCCCGGGACTCGAGCACCGGGGAGCTGTTTTTT. It encodes CASSRDSSTGELFF.

V is TRBV5-6 and J is TRBJ1-5; 7 nucleotides agree with TRBD1. Unmatched junction bases numbered 2, after V lost 4 bases and J lost 1 base. This CDR3 is built from 14 residues. Germline CDR1 is SGHDT and CDR2 is YYEEEE. CDR3 protein: CASSVTGSNQPQHF. DNA of the CDR3: TGTGCCAGCAGCGTGACAGGGAGCAATCAGCCCCAGCATTTT.

This clonotype has a single count. Written as DNA, the CDR3 is TGTGCCAGCAGTCCCGGGACACAGCCCCAGCATTTT. Translated, it gives CASSPGTQPQHF. The chain combines TRBV12-3 or TRBV12-4 with TRBJ1-5; TRBD1 is a possible D gene (6 bases). V dropped 5 bases and J dropped 7 bases, with 9 bases sitting between them. The CDR3 is 12 residues long.

With regard to this clonotype: One end of the junction fails to match germline, which may point to a read error. This chain joins TRBV7-7 and TRBJ2-5; D possibly corresponds to TRBD2 (6 bases). CDR3 length: 16 residues. In germline, CDR1 is SSHAT, CDR2 FNYEAQ (reference sequence). CDR3 protein: CASSLYPSAHQETQYF. In DNA form, the CDR3 reads TGTGCTAGCAGCTTATACCCTAGCGCCCACCAAGAGACCCAGTACTTC. The full variable domain, rest sourced from reference TRBV7-7 and TRBJ2-5, is GAGVSQSPRYKVTKRGQDVTLRCDPISSHATLYWYQQALGQGPEFLTYFNYEAQPDKSGLPSDRFSAERPEGSISTLTIQRTEQRDSAMYRCASSLYPSAHQETQYFGPGTRLLVL.

This chain joins TRBV6-6 and TRBJ2-7; D is undetermined. The V end lost 0 bases, the J end lost 3 bases, and 6 bases lay between the germline ends. Germline loops: CDR1 MNHNY, CDR2 SVGAGI (reference sequence). This CDR3 has 13 residues. The CDR3 protein is CASSYSKDYEQYF. CDR3 DNA sequence: TGTGCCAGCAGTTACTCGAAAGACTACGAGCAGTACTTC.

This rearrangement joins TRBV28 to TRBJ1-6, with 8 positions matching TRBD1. J lost 9 bases, V lost 8 bases, and 9 bases had no gene match. Germline V gene lookup returns CDR1 MDHEN and CDR2 SYDVKM. This CDR3 spans 14 amino acids. The CDR3 here is CASDDPGGGSPLHF. In DNA form, the CDR3 reads TGTGCCAGCGACGACCCAGGGGGCGGTTCACCCCTCCACTTT.